The 7 T cell receptor beta chains below were found in one sample sequenced in a study of shared clonotypes between healthy human individuals. Measured with immunoSEQ multiplex PCR; TCRdb has only the in-frame clones, and not every one. The sample has some 1,900,000 clones, about 95% seen once. Terminally differentiated effector memory CD45RA+ cells were excluded from the naive CD8 cells, which were CD45RO-negative and positively selected for CCR7. Sequencing input: naive CD8+ T cells sorted from blood. The source of these receptors is a man aged 18 to 35 in good health.

This rearrangement joins TRBV5-6 to TRBJ2-1; TRBD2 agrees at 14 bases. The CDR3 runs to 15 residues. Germline-derived CDR1 and CDR2 are SGHDT and YYEEEE. With 3 bases clipped from V and 7 bases from J, the junction kept 3 bases outside the gene matches. CDR3 nucleotides: TGTGCCAGCAGCTCCGGGACTAGCGGGAGTAATGAGCAGTTCTTC. Protein sequence: CASSSGTSGSNEQFF.

This rearrangement joins TRBV25-1 to TRBJ1-5; D may be TRBD1 (5 bases). Germline CDR1 reads MGHDK; CDR2 reads SYGVNS. CDR3 length equals 14 residues. The V end lost 3 bases, the J end lost 6 bases, and 12 bases lay between the germline ends. CDR3 region: CASSEGQGTQPQHF. The DNA of the CDR3 is TGTGCCAGCAGTGAGGGGCAGGGAACTCAGCCCCAGCATTTT.

V usage is TRBV11-2 and J usage is TRBJ1-6, with D unclear. This CDR3 contains 13 residues. Germline CDR1 is SGHAT and CDR2 is FQNNGV. V was cut by 5 bases and J by 7 bases, with 9 bases left in between. The CDR3 DNA is TGTGCCAGCAGCCCCGGGTCGAATTCACCCCTCCACTTT. This gives the protein CASSPGSNSPLHF.

This chain uses TRBV5-5 with TRBJ2-3, with D unclear. CDR1 is SGHKS and CDR2 is YYEKEE in the germline V gene (reference sequence). The V end lost 3 bases, the J end lost 0 bases, and 11 bases lay between the germline ends. CDR3 length equals 15 residues. The CDR3, as DNA: TGTGCCAGCAGCTGGGCAAGCCGGAGCACAGATACGCAGTATTTT. Residues: CASSWASRSTDTQYF.

The V gene is TRBV5-4, the J gene TRBJ2-3, with D tentatively TRBD1 or TRBD2 (6 bases each). V lost 4 bases and J lost 5, with 17 bases in between. Germline loops: CDR1 SGHNT, CDR2 YYREEE (reference sequence). The length of the CDR3 is 15 residues. CDR3 DNA: TGTGCCAGCAGCGTTAAGGGGGGCTTGGTAGATACGCAGTATTTT. Its protein is CASSVKGGLVDTQYF.

This clone was counted once. The chain couples TRBV5-1 to TRBJ2-3; tentative D call: TRBD2 (6 bases). Germline V gene lookup returns CDR1 SGHRS and CDR2 YFSETQ. V was pared by 4 bases and J by 0 bases, with 12 bases between. This CDR3 is built from 15 residues. CDR3 nucleotides: TGCGCCAGCAGCGGCGGGGACCATAGCACAGATACGCAGTATTTT. Protein: CASSGGDHSTDTQYF.

This clone was recorded once. This chain uses TRBV11-1 with TRBJ2-7; D uncertain. V was shortened by 1 base and J by 3 bases, with 7 bases between the two germline ends. The CDR3 is made up of 13 amino acids. From germline, CDR1 is SGHAT and CDR2 FQDESV (reference sequence). The chain's CDR3 is CASSLESDYEQYF. DNA of the CDR3: TGTGCCAGCAGCTTAGAGTCGGACTACGAGCAGTACTTC.